These T cell receptor beta chains were read from a single sample in a study of shared clonotypes between healthy human individuals. Measured with immunoSEQ multiplex PCR; TCRdb has only the in-frame clones, and not every one. In the table there are about 820,000 clones, approximately 92% of which are singletons. Sequencing used naive CD8+ T cells sorted from blood. The source is a man aged 25-45 years in good health. The CDR3 runs from the conserved cysteine through the conserved F or W. D genes are given only for firm matches. Size is omitted from some rows. Given values are once, few, many or a class for expanded clones.

D gene	V gene	clone size	J gene	CDR3 DNA	CDR3 protein
NA	TRBV7-9	NA	TRBJ2-3	TGTGCCAGCAGCTCGTCTAGCAGCACTAGCACAGATACGCAGTATTTT	CASSSSSSTSTDTQYF
TRBD1	TRBV4-3	NA	TRBJ1-3	TGCGCCAGCAGCCAATACAGGGGGGACGGAAACACCATATATTTT	CASSQYRGDGNTIYF
TRBD1	TRBV5-1	NA	TRBJ2-7	TGCGCCAGCAGCTTGGCCTTGACAGGGGGCGGAGACGAGCAGTACTTC	CASSLALTGGGDEQYF
NA	TRBV7-2	NA	TRBJ1-2	TGTGCCAGCAGCTTAGCGTTATTGACAGGCTACGGCTATGGCTACACCTTC	CASSLALLTGYGYGYTF
NA	TRBV14	once	TRBJ1-1	TGTGCCAGCAGCCAAGACAGTGAATGGACTGAAGCTTTCTTT	CASSQDSEWTEAFF
NA	TRBV5-4	NA	TRBJ2-7	TGTGCCAGCAGCTTGGGTGAGAGGGCCTACGAGCAGTACTTC	CASSLGERAYEQYF
NA	TRBV6-5	NA	TRBJ2-7	TGTGCCAGCAGTTACGGGCCCCGGGGTTCAGGCGAGCAGTACTTC	CASSYGPRGSGEQYF
NA	TRBV2	NA	TRBJ2-7	TGTGCCAGCAGTCTCACCCAAGGACTTAGCTCCTACGAGCAGTACTTC	CASSLTQGLSSYEQYF
NA	TRBV21-1	NA	TRBJ2-2	TGTGCCAGCAGCAAATCGGGACAGTCGAACACCGGGGAGCTGTTTTTT	CASSKSGQSNTGELFF
NA	TRBV28	NA	TRBJ1-5	TGTGCCAGCAGTTTACTGGCGGTAGTGAGCAATCAGCCCCAGCATTTT	CASSLLAVVSNQPQHF
TRBD2	TRBV6-6	NA	TRBJ2-5	TGTGCCAGCAGCCTCTACCGGCGGGAGGAAGAGACCCAGTACTTC	CASSLYRREEETQYF
TRBD2	TRBV27	NA	TRBJ2-1	TGTGCCAGCGGGACTAGCGGATACAATGAGCAGTTCTTC	CASGTSGYNEQFF
TRBD1	TRBV11-2	NA	TRBJ1-1	TGTGCCAGCAGTCCGATGGGACAGCACACTGAAGCTTTCTTT	CASSPMGQHTEAFF